The rows below give T cell receptor beta chains drawn from one sample of a study of shared clonotypes between healthy human individuals. Clones were sequenced by immunoSEQ multiplex PCR, and TCRdb holds only the in-frame ones, with some missing. The sample shows under 1,900,000 clones, 98% of them seen only once. Source material: naive CD4+ T cells sorted from blood. These receptors all stem from a man younger than 40 in good health. CDR3s leave out the opening cysteine and the closing phenylalanine or tryptophan.

cdr3_length v_call cdr3_aa
16 TRBV27 ASSRRPLRDGSTDTQY
14 TRBV28 ASSSTSGRGLRGQF
14 TRBV5-1 ASSLGATSGGETQY
12 TRBV10-2 ASSEAARNTEAF
12 TRBV28 ASSFGTSLYEQY
12 TRBV4-1 ASSPIGRTETQY
9 TRBV19 ASSWNYGYT
12 TRBV5-5 ASSLVSDAYEQY
13 TRBV5-1 ASSQKGGNTGELF
13 TRBV2 ASSEDLAGLGPQH
13 TRBV6-1 ASRPGTPGTGELF
13 TRBV7-6 ASSLGSGQGDEQY
12 TRBV6-5 ASSPGTGYTEAF
12 TRBV2 ATAAAGGLYGYT
13 TRBV5-4 ASSGVGPNTGELF
14 TRBV18 ASSLTSGGIGNIQY
13 TRBV6-5 ASSTRGHELGTQY
13 TRBV30 AWSVGLGSNQPQH
12 TRBV7-7 ASSSGQGSYEQY
11 TRBV7-9 ASSLQEGTEAF
12 TRBV28 ASSLGGPVYEQY
12 TRBV5-1 ASNSGVYLETQY
12 TRBV5-6 ASSLQGFHNEQF
11 TRBV25-1 ASSEWGVETQY
14 TRBV7-2 ASSLAGTSGFNEQF
12 TRBV2 ASSEEGTGNEQY
10 TRBV27 ATWDHNQPQH
14 TRBV7-9 ASSLAAEVGNQPQH
11 TRBV7-2 ASSLNRGDGYT
10 TRBV19 ASSTGPQPQH
14 TRBV5-6 ASSSWTGTFGQPQH
11 TRBV19 ASSSLVGSEAF
9 TRBV29-1 SGTGGTEAF
11 TRBV5-4 ASSFGDTGELF
12 TRBV7-9 ASSLVGGTHEQY
11 TRBV7-7 ASSLGTLETQY
14 TRBV5-4 ASSLVGGRNPYEQY
14 TRBV7-2 ASSLASGPESRTQY
12 TRBV28 ASSSPGGVYGYT
13 TRBV5-8 ASSFPSGFVETQY
14 TRBV5-4 ASSLGPRDGYYEQY
13 TRBV5-1 ASSWTDRGLYEQY
13 TRBV5-1 ASSPTGLEGETQY
13 TRBV28 ASSSLLIGFDGYT
11 TRBV7-9 ASSYGTVYGYT
14 TRBV5-1 ASSPFVQGPTYEQF
12 TRBV5-1 ASSRGEVSYEQY
13 TRBV28 ASSLQGAPAEKLF
12 TRBV5-8 ASSLDSLNTEAF
12 TRBV19 ATFPRGGNQPQH
12 TRBV7-2 ASSTRSGGTEAF
10 TRBV6-6 ASKTRVTEAF
15 TRBV28 ASSRPGGLAGVYEQY
15 TRBV4-1 ASSQGFLGGLSAEAF
13 TRBV6-1 ASSQPGAGVTEAF